This TCR beta chain comes out of a study of T cell responses to AZD1222 COVID-19 vaccine. This table comes from immunoSEQ multiplex PCR, and its TCRdb copy is limited to in-frame clones, with some not included. The table includes roughly 93,000 clones, roughly nine tenths detected once. Notes on the study in general: Repertoire sampling occurred only after the peak T cell response. The study found vaccine-associated CD4 TCRs spanning spike, dominant at 160-218 and 743-854.

Regarding this clone: As yet, its antigen is unknown.

The sequence was collected from an adult in good health. Material: peripheral blood, obtained on day 0 of MenACWY control vaccination.

CDR3 region: CASSSYTEAFF. The CDR3 DNA reads TGTGCCAGCAGCTCATACACTGAAGCTTTCTTT. V and J are TRBV5-6 and TRBJ1-1; D gene uncertain. Germline CDR1 and CDR2: SGHDT and YYEEEE. This CDR3 has 11 amino acids. Deletions cut 3 bases from V and 3 bases from J, with 3 bases between.